These 25 T cell receptor beta chains came from one sample sequenced in a study of T cell changes during pregnancy in multiple sclerosis. Some clones are missing from TCRdb's copy, which holds only in-frame ones; the method was immunoSEQ multiplex PCR. The sample records about 110,000 clones, around 90% being singletons. The source material was peripheral blood, sampled before pregnancy. Receptors were obtained from a female donor with multiple sclerosis, enrolled in a pregnancy study.

CDR3: CASSLTEEGSIGQPQHF. The CDR3 DNA follows: TGTGCCAGCAGCCTAACCGAGGAAGGTTCCATCGGGCAGCCCCAGCATTTT. V usage is TRBV9 and J usage is TRBJ1-5; D is unclear. This CDR3 contains 17 residues. The germline V gene encodes CDR1 SGDLS and CDR2 YYNGEE. V was trimmed by 4 bases and J by 7 bases, leaving 24 bases between them.

The genes are TRBV5-4 and TRBJ1-2, with TRBD1 as a possible D gene (6 bases). V lost 1 base and J 7 bases, leaving 17 bases between the germline ends. CDR3 length equals 15 residues. In germline, CDR1 is SGHNT, CDR2 YYREEE (reference sequence). The CDR3 loop reads CASSLLPPTGSGYTF. CDR3 coding DNA: TGTGCCAGCAGCTTGTTGCCGCCAACAGGGTCTGGCTACACCTTC. Looking up the rest from reference TRBV5-4 and TRBJ1-2 gives the full variable domain: ETGVTQSPTHLIKTRGQQVTLRCSSQSGHNTVSWYQQALGQGPQFIFQYYREEENGRGNFPPRFSGLQFPNYSSELNVNALELDDSALYLCASSLLPPTGSGYTFGSGTRLTVV.

V usage is TRBV6-1 and J usage is TRBJ2-5, with 16 bases aligning to TRBD2. The J segment lost 5 bases and the V segment lost 3 bases, leaving 3 bases of the junction unmatched. The CDR3 consists of 16 residues. CDR1 and CDR2 (germline): MNHNS, SASEGT. CDR3 nucleotides: TGTGCCAGCAGTGAGAGGGGACTAGCGGGAGGGGAGACCCAGTACTTC. Translated, it gives CASSERGLAGGETQYF.

The CDR3 reads CASSLGGQGTQPQHF. The CDR3 DNA is TGTGCCAGCAGCTTAGGGGGACAGGGGACTCAGCCCCAGCATTTT. The V call is TRBV13, the J call TRBJ1-5; 10 bases are shared with TRBD1. The CDR3 runs to 15 residues. Germline CDR1 reads PRHDT; CDR2 reads FYEKMQ (reference sequence). The junction had 2 bases not matched to a gene; V was cut back by 0 bases and J by 6 bases.

This clone was seen a single time. The chain recombines TRBV7-3 with TRBJ2-3; 8 bases fit TRBD1. V trimming: 2 bases; J trimming: 4 bases; junction bases outside the gene matches: 2. CDR1 is SGHTA and CDR2 is FQGTGA in the germline V gene. The CDR3 loop spans 14 amino acids. CDR3 region: CASSLGGQADTQYF. CDR3 nucleotides: TGTGCCAGCAGCTTAGGGGGACAGGCAGATACGCAGTATTTT.

The chain links TRBV18 to TRBJ2-2, with a tentative D call TRBD1 (6 bases). Germline V CDR1 and CDR2: KGHSH, LQKENI. The CDR3 runs 17 residues. The V gene lost 6 bases and the J gene lost 6 bases, with 23 bases spanning the gap. DNA of the CDR3: TGTGCCAGCTCTCTCAACTCCGACTGGGGGCGCGCCGGGGAGCTGTTTTTT. This gives the protein CASSLNSDWGRAGELFF.

This chain connects TRBV5-5 to TRBJ1-1; D uncertain. This CDR3 contains 13 residues. Germline assignment: CDR1 SGHKS and CDR2 YYEKEE (reference sequence). Trimming cost V 2 bases and J 1 base, with 6 bases left between them. The CDR3 region is CASSFGTNTEAFF. Here the CDR3 DNA reads TGTGCCAGCAGCTTCGGTACGAACACTGAAGCTTTCTTT. The entire variable domain, with the rest obtained from reference TRBV5-5 and TRBJ1-1, is as follows: DAGVTQSPTHLIKTRGQQVTLRCSPISGHKSVSWYQQVLGQGPQFIFQYYEKEERGRGNFPDRFSARQFPNYSSELNVNALLLGDSALYLCASSFGTNTEAFFGQGTRLTVV.

This chain links TRBV2 with TRBJ1-4; D remains unclear. The length of the CDR3 is 16 residues. The germline gives CDR1 SNHLY, CDR2 FYNNEI. V was pared by 4 bases and J by 0 bases, with 12 bases between. CDR3 residues: CASSARARATNEKLFF. The CDR3 coding sequence is TGTGCCAGCAGTGCGAGGGCGCGGGCAACTAATGAAAAACTGTTTTTT.

The chain is built from TRBV6-6 and TRBJ1-3; 8 nucleotides match TRBD1. Germline V CDR1 and CDR2: MNHNY, SVGAGI (reference sequence). The CDR3 contains 15 residues. The V and J ends lost 5 bases and 2 bases, in that order; junction bases with no gene match: 5. CDR3 DNA: TGTGCCAGCAGTACAACGACAGGGGCTGGAAACACCATATATTTT. Protein: CASSTTTGAGNTIYF.

The chain uses TRBV18 and TRBJ1-3, with D possibly TRBD1 on 6 matching bases. This CDR3 region has 15 residues. The germline V gene encodes CDR1 KGHSH and CDR2 LQKENI. The germline V and J ends were trimmed by 2 bases and 0 bases, with 8 bases remaining between them. The CDR3 bases are TGTGCCAGCTCACCAAGGGACAACTCTGGAAACACCATATATTTT. This codes for CASSPRDNSGNTIYF. The full variable domain, completed using reference TRBV18 and TRBJ1-3, is NAGVMQNPRHLVRRRGQEARLRCSPMKGHSHVYWYRQLPEEGLKFMVYLQKENIIDESGMPKERFSAEFPKEGPSILRIQQVVRGDSAAYFCASSPRDNSGNTIYFGEGSWLTVV.

V and J are TRBV5-6 and TRBJ2-7; 14 bases are a match to TRBD2. Germline trimming cut 1 base from V and 1 base from J; bases unmatched to any gene: 4. Germline assignment: CDR1 SGHDT and CDR2 YYEEEE. The CDR3 is made up of 17 amino acids. In DNA, the CDR3 is TGTGCCAGCAGCTTGTGGGGGACTAGCGGGGGTTCCTACGAGCAGTACTTC. This encodes CASSLWGTSGGSYEQYF.

The chain uses TRBV29-1 and TRBJ2-7; maybe TRBD1 (7 bases). Germline V CDR1 and CDR2: SQVTM, ANQGSEA. V was cut by 0 bases and J by 7 bases, with 19 bases left in between. This CDR3 has 15 residues. The CDR3 spells CSVEDRGEQGWEQYF. DNA for the CDR3: TGCAGCGTTGAAGATCGCGGGGAACAGGGGTGGGAGCAGTACTTC.

The gene calls are TRBV7-8 and TRBJ2-7; possibly TRBD2 for D (5 bases). From germline, CDR1 is SGHVS and CDR2 FQNEAQ. V was cut by 4 bases and J by 4 bases, with 11 bases left in between. CDR3 size: 13 residues. The CDR3 DNA sequence: TGTGCCAGCAGCTATTTCCAGCGGTACGAGCAGTACTTC. Encoded protein: CASSYFQRYEQYF.

The rearrangement uses TRBV18 and TRBJ2-1; weak D call: TRBD1 (5 bases). The germline CDR1 and CDR2 sequences are KGHSH and LQKENI. The V gene lost 6 bases and the J gene lost 2 bases, with 11 bases spanning the gap. There are 14 residues in the CDR3. The CDR3 coding sequence is TGTGCCAGCTCCCTAGACAGAACCTACAATGAGCAGTTCTTC. This sequence encodes CASSLDRTYNEQFF.

CDR3 amino acids: CASSQTGGSGAFF. DNA for the CDR3: TGTGCCAGCAGCCAGACAGGGGGATCGGGAGCTTTCTTT. The chain recombines TRBV14 with TRBJ1-1; 9 positions match TRBD1. V was clipped by 3 bases and J by 10 bases; unmatched bases: 6. This CDR3 has 13 residues. CDR1 is SGHDN, CDR2 FVKESK, per germline. Complete variable domain (other parts from reference TRBV14 and TRBJ1-1): EAGVTQFPSHSVIEKGQTVTLRCDPISGHDNLYWYRRVMGKEIKFLLHFVKESKQDESGMPNNRFLAERTGGTYSTLKVQPAELEDSGVYFCASSQTGGSGAFFGQGTRLTVV.

The V call is TRBV19, the J call TRBJ1-1; TRBD1 is a possible D gene (6 bases). CDR3 length: 14 amino acids. Trimming removed 7 bases from V and 1 base from J, with 13 bases in between. Germline V gene lookup returns CDR1 LNHDA and CDR2 SQIVND (reference sequence). CDR3 nucleotides: TGTGCCAGTACCCGGAAGGACAGGAACACTGAAGCTTTCTTT. Residues: CASTRKDRNTEAFF.

In this sample, this clone turned up once. This rearrangement joins TRBV2 to TRBJ2-1; TRBD2 agrees at 11 bases. Germline CDR1 reads SNHLY; CDR2 reads FYNNEI. This CDR3 contains 14 residues. The ends lost 4 bases at V and 9 bases at J; junction bases unmatched: 5. The CDR3 region has the DNA TGTGCCAGCAGTGCGGGTCTAGCGGGAGGTGAGCAGTTCTTC. Its translation: CASSAGLAGGEQFF.

V is TRBV28 and J is TRBJ2-1, with 8 nucleotides matching TRBD2. CDR1 and CDR2 from the germline V gene are MDHEN and SYDVKM. The trim removed 7 bases at V and 7 bases at J, leaving 15 bases unmatched. CDR3 size: 16 residues. The chain's CDR3 is CASTEPGLGGGNEQFF. The CDR3, as DNA: TGTGCCAGCACCGAACCGGGACTAGGTGGTGGTAATGAGCAGTTCTTC.

The V and J genes are TRBV7-6 and TRBJ1-3, with D hard to call. CDR3 length equals 16 residues. Germline assignment: CDR1 SGHVS and CDR2 FNYEAQ. The ends were cut back, 1 base at V and 0 bases at J, with 10 bases in the middle. CDR3 bases: TGTGCCAGCAGCTTAGGGGCAGCCACCTCTGGAAACACCATATATTTT. Translating it yields CASSLGAATSGNTIYF.

This clone was counted once. This rearrangement joins TRBV9 to TRBJ2-3, with TRBD2 identical over 10 bases. Germline V gene data show CDR1 as SGDLS and CDR2 as YYNGEE. V lost 3 bases to trimming and J lost 2 bases; unmatched junction nucleotides: 3. The CDR3 runs to 15 residues. In nucleotides, the CDR3 is TGTGCCAGCAGCGCTAGCGGGGGATACACAGATACGCAGTATTTT. It yields the protein CASSASGGYTDTQYF.

In this sample, this clone turned up a few times. This chain connects TRBV14 to TRBJ2-7; 7 positions agree with TRBD2. The length of the CDR3 is 16 residues. J lost 6 bases, V lost 4 bases, and 15 bases had no gene match. Looked up from germline, CDR1 is SGHDN and CDR2 is FVKESK. As DNA, the CDR3 is TGTGCCAGCAGCCCCAGAGGGATCGGGCGGGGGTTCGAGCAGTACTTC. This translates into CASSPRGIGRGFEQYF.

The chain is built from TRBV19 and TRBJ1-2, with 9 bases fitting TRBD1. V was clipped by 5 bases and J by 5 bases; unmatched bases: 9. Per germline, CDR1 LNHDA and CDR2 SQIVND (reference sequence). The CDR3 is 15 amino acids. The CDR3 loop reads CASSAPGQGIYGYTF. In DNA, the CDR3 is TGTGCCAGTAGTGCCCCGGGACAGGGCATTTATGGCTACACCTTC.

This rearrangement joins TRBV6-5 to TRBJ1-1; D is unresolved. In germline, CDR1 is MNHEY, CDR2 SVGAGI. The CDR3 covers 12 residues. The germline V and J ends were trimmed by 5 bases and 6 bases, with 10 bases remaining between them. The CDR3 region is CASSPLTAEAFF. The CDR3 DNA follows: TGTGCCAGCAGTCCACTTACAGCTGAAGCTTTCTTT.

The CDR3: CASSSPPSGGGDTDTQYF. The CDR3, as DNA: TGTGCCAGCAGCTCACCGCCGTCGGGAGGAGGGGACACAGATACGCAGTATTTT. The chain has TRBV7-9 and TRBJ2-3, with 7 bases that match TRBD2. Germline lookup yields CDR1 SEHNR and CDR2 FQNEAQ (reference sequence). With 4 bases clipped from V and 2 bases from J, the junction kept 15 bases outside the gene matches. This CDR3 is built from 18 residues.

In its sample, this clone was seen once. The chain recombines TRBV6-6 with TRBJ1-2; D gene ambiguous. This CDR3 spans 11 amino acids. CDR1 is MNHNY, CDR2 SVGAGI, per germline (reference sequence). V was trimmed by 7 bases and J by 4 bases, leaving 7 bases between them. CDR3 nucleotide sequence: TGTGCCAGCACGGGAGGCTATGGCTACACCTTC. Its translation is CASTGGYGYTF.